This T cell receptor beta chain appears in the sequencing data of a study of blood T cell repertoires in COVID-19. Study summary: Samples taken during acute and convalescent COVID-19 were collected in the United States, Italy and Spain.

Germline V CDR1 and CDR2: LNHDA, SQIVND (reference sequence). V lost 3 bases, J lost 4 bases, and 13 bases lay in between. The CDR3 runs to 14 residues. Method: immunoSEQ multiplex PCR; TCRdb's copy keeps in-frame clones and lacks some. The sample contains roughly 250,000 clones, about 82% of which appear only once. The receptor comes from a woman between 45 and 65 years old who had recovered from COVID-19. Sequencing used PBMCs or T cells enriched from blood (not recorded which). This rearrangement joins TRBV19 to TRBJ2-7; a weak D match, TRBD1 (6 bases). CDR3 DNA: TGTGCCAGTAGTATTTACGAAAGGGGGTACGAGCAGTACTTC. It translates to CASSIYERGYEQYF. The full variable domain, with the rest looked up from reference TRBV19 and TRBJ2-7, is DGGITQSPKYLFRKEGQNVTLSCEQNLNHDAMYWYRQDPGQGLRLIYYSQIVNDFQKGDIAEGYSVSREKKESFPLTVTSAQKNPTAFYLCASSIYERGYEQYFGPGTRLTVT.